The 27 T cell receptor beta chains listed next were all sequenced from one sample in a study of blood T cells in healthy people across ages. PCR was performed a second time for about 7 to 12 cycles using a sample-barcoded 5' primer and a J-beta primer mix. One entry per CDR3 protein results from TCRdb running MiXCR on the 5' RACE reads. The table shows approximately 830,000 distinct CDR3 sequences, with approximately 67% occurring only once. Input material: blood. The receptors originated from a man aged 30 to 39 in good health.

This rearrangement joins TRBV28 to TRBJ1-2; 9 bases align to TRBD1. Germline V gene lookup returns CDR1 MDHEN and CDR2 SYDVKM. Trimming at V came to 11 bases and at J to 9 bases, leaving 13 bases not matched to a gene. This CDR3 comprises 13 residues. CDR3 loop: CASEEGTGCRYTF. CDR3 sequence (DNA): TGTGCCTCCGAGGAGGGGACAGGGTGTCGCTACACCTTC.

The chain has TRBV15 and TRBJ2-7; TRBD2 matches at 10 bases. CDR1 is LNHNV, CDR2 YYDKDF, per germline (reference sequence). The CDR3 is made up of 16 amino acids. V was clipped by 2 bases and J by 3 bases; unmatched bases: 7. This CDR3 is CATSRSSSGSGYEQYF. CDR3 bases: TGTGCCACCAGCAGATCATCTAGCGGGAGTGGCTACGAGCAGTACTTC. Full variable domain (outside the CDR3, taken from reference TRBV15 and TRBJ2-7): DAMVIQNPRYQVTQFGKPVTLSCSQTLNHNVMYWYQQKSSQAPKLLFHYYDKDFNNEADTPDNFQSRRPNTSFCFLDIRSPGLGDTAMYLCATSRSSSGSGYEQYFGPGTRLTVT.

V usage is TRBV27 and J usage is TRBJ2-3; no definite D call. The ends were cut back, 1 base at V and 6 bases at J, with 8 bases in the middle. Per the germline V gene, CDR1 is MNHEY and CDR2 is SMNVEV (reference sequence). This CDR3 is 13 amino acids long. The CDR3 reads CASSLFVGDTQYF. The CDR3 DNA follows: TGTGCCAGCAGTTTATTTGTCGGGGATACGCAGTATTTT.

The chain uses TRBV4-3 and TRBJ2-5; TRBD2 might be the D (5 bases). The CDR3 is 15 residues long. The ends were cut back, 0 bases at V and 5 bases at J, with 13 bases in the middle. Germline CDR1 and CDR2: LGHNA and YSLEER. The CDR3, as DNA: TGCGCCAGCAGCCAAGATGGGAGCCGCCACGAGACCCAGTACTTC. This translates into CASSQDGSRHETQYF.

This CDR3 reads CATSRAGTGSLYGYTF. As DNA, the CDR3 is TGTGCCACCAGCAGAGCCGGGACAGGCAGCCTCTATGGCTACACCTTC. The V gene is TRBV15, the J gene TRBJ1-2, with 8 bases lining up with TRBD1. The CDR3 totals 16 residues. Germline CDR1 is LNHNV and CDR2 is YYDKDF (reference sequence). V trimming: 1 base; J trimming: 4 bases; junction bases outside the gene matches: 8. Using reference TRBV15 and TRBJ1-2 for the parts outside the CDR3, the full variable domain is DAMVIQNPRYQVTQFGKPVTLSCSQTLNHNVMYWYQQKSSQAPKLLFHYYDKDFNNEADTPDNFQSRRPNTSFCFLDIRSPGLGDTAMYLCATSRAGTGSLYGYTFGSGTRLTVV.

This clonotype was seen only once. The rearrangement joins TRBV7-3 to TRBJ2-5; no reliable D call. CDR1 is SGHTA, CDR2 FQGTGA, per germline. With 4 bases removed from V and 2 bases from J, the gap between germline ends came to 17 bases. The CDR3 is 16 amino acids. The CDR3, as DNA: TGTGCCAGCAGCTCCTCCGGTGGAAACATGCAAGAGACCCAGTACTTC. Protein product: CASSSSGGNMQETQYF.

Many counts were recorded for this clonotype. The DNA for the CDR3 is TGTGCCAGCAGCTTAGCGGTCCCAGGAACTTTGCTCGGTTCCTACAATGAGCAGTTCTTC. Translating gives CASSLAVPGTLLGSYNEQFF. The chain recombines TRBV7-9 with TRBJ2-1; no reliable D call. Trimming took off 0 bases at V and 1 base at J, with 22 bases between the two ends. Germline CDR1 reads SEHNR; CDR2 reads FQNEAQ (reference sequence). The length of the CDR3 is 20 residues.

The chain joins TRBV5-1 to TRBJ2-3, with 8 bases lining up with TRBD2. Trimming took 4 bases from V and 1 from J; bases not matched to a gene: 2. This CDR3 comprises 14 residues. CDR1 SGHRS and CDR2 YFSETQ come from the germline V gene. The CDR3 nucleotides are TGCGCCAGCAGCAAGACTAGCGGCACAGATACGCAGTATTTT. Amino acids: CASSKTSGTDTQYF.

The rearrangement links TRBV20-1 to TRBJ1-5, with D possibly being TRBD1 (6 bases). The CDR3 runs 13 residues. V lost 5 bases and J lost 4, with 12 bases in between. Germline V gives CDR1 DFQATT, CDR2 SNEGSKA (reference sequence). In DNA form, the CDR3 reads TGCAGTGCTGCCCACAGGGCGAATCAGCCCCAGCATTTT. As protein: CSAAHRANQPQHF.

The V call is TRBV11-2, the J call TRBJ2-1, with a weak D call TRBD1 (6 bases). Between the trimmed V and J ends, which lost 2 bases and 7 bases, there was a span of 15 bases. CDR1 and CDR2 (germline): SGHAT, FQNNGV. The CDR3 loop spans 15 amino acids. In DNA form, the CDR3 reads TGTGCCAGCAGCTTACGGGGAACACAGGGTAATGAGCAGTTCTTC. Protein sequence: CASSLRGTQGNEQFF.

CDR3 DNA: TGTGCCAGCAGCCCTTTAGGGGTGCTAAAACCCTACAATGAGCAGTTCTTC. It is translated as CASSPLGVLKPYNEQFF. The V call is TRBV3-1, the J call TRBJ2-1; D may be TRBD1 (5 bases). The CDR3 totals 17 residues. CDR1 and CDR2 (germline): LGHDT, YNNKEL (reference sequence). V lost 4 bases and J 2 bases, leaving 18 bases between the germline ends.

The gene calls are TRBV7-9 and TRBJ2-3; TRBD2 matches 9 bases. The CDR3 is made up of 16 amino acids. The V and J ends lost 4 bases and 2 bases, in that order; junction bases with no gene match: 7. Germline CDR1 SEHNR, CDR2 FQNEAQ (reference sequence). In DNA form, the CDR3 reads TGTGCCAGCAGCTCCATAACTAGCGGGTACACAGATACGCAGTATTTT. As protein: CASSSITSGYTDTQYF.

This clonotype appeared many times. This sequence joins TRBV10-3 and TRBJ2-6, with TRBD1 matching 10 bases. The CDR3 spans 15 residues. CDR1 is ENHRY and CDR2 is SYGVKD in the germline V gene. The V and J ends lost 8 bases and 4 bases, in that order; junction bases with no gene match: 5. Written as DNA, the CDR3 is TGTGCCATCGGACAGGGGGTCTCCGGGGCCAACGTCCTGACTTTC. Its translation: CAIGQGVSGANVLTF.

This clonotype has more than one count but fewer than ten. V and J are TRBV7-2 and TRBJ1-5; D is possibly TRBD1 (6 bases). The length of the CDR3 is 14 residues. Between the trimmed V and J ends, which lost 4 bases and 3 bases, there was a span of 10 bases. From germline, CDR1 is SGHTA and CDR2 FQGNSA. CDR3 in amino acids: CASSSQGPNQPQHF. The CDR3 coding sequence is TGTGCCAGCAGCTCACAGGGCCCCAATCAGCCCCAGCATTTT. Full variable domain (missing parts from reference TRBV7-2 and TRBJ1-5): GAGVSQSPSNKVTEKGKDVELRCDPISGHTALYWYRQSLGQGLEFLIYFQGNSAPDKSGLPSDRFSAERTGGSVSTLTIQRTQQEDSAVYLCASSSQGPNQPQHFGDGTRLSIL.

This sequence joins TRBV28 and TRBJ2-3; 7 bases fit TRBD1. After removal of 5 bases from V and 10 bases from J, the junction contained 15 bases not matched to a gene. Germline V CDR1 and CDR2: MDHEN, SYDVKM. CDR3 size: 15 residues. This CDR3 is CASSPTGVHTPPQYF. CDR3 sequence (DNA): TGTGCCAGCAGTCCCACAGGGGTCCACACGCCCCCGCAGTATTTT.

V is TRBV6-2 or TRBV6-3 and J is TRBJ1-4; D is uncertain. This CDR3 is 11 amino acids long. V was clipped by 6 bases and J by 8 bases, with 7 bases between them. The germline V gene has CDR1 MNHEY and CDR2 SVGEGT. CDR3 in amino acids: CASRRLEKLFF. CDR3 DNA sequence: TGTGCCAGCAGACGGCTCGAAAAACTGTTTTTT.

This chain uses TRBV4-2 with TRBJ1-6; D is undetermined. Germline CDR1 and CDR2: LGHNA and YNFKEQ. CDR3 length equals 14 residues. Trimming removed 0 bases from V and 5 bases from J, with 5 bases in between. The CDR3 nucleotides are TGTGCCAGCAGCCAAGACGGTCATAATTCACCCCTCCACTTT. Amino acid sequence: CASSQDGHNSPLHF.

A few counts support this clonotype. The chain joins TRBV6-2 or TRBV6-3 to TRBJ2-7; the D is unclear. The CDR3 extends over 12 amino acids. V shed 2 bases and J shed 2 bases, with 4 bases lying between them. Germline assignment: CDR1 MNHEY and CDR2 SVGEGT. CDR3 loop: CASSYMTYEQYF. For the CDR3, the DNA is TGTGCCAGCAGTTACATGACCTACGAGCAGTACTTC.

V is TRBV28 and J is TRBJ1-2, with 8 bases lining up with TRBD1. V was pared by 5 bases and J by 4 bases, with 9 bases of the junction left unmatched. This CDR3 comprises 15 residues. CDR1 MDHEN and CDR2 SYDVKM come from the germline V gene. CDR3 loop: CASSTRQGLLYGYTF. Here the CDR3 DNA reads TGTGCCAGCAGTACTCGACAGGGGCTGCTCTATGGCTACACCTTC.

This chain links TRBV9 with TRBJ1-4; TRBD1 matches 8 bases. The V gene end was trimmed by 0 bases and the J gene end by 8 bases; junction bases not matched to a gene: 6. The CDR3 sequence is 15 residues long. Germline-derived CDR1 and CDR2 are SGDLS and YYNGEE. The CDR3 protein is CASSVGAGGQEKLFF. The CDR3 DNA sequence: TGTGCCAGCAGCGTAGGGGCAGGGGGCCAGGAAAAACTGTTTTTT.

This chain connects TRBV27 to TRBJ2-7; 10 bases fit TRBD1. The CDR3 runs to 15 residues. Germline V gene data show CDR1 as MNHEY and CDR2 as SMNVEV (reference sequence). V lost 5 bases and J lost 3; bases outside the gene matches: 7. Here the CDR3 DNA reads TGTGCCAGCAGTCCCGGCGGGACAGGGGTCTACGAGCAGTACTTC. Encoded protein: CASSPGGTGVYEQYF.

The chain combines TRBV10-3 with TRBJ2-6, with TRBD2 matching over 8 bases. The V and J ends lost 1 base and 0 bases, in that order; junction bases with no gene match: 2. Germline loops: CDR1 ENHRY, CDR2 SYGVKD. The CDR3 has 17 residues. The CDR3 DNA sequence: TGTGCCATCAGTGAGTTCCGGGGGGGCTCTGGGGCCAACGTCCTGACTTTC. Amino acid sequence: CAISEFRGGSGANVLTF.

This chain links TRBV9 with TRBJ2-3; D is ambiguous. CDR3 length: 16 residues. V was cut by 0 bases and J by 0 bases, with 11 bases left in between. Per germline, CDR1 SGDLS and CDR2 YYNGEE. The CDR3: CASSVGRGPSTDTQYF. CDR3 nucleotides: TGTGCCAGCAGCGTAGGAAGAGGACCAAGCACAGATACGCAGTATTTT.

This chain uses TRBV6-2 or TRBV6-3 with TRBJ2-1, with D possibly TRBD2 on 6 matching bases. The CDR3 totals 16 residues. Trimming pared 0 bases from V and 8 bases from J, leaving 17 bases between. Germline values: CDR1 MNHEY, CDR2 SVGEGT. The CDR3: CASSYSSGVGSDEQFF. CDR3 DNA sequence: TGTGCCAGCAGTTACTCTTCGGGGGTGGGGTCGGATGAGCAGTTCTTC.

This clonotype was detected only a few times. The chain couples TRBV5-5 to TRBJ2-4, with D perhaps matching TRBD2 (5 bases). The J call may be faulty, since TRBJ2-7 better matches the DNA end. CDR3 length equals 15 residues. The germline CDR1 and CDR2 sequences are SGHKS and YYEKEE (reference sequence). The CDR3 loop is CASSFFGLAIYEQYF. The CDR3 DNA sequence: TGTGCCAGCAGCTTCTTTGGTCTAGCAATCTACGAGCAGTACTTC.

The CDR3 bases are TGCAGCGTTGAAAGCCTTAGGGAAGGGGAAGCTTTCTTT. This translates into CSVESLREGEAFF. This chain uses TRBV29-1 with TRBJ1-1; no firm D call. This CDR3 has 13 amino acids. CDR1 is SQVTM, CDR2 ANQGSEA, per germline. Trimming took off 2 bases at V and 8 bases at J, with 15 bases between the two ends.

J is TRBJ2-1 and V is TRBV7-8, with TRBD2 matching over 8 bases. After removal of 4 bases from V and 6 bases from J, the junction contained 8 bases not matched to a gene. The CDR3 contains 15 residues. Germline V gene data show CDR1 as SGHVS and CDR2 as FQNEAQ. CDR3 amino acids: CASSSLAGRINEQFF. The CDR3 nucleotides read TGTGCCAGCAGCTCTTTAGCGGGGAGAATCAATGAGCAGTTCTTC.